Each of the 16 T cell receptor beta chains below was sequenced from the same sample in a study of T cell responses to AZD1222 COVID-19 vaccine. TCRdb keeps only in-frame clones here, not all; method: immunoSEQ multiplex PCR. The repertoire has 77,000 or so clones, 80% to 90% of them found once; the top ten carry roughly 32%. The source material was peripheral blood, sampled on day 0 of AZD1222 vaccination. All receptors derive from an adult in good health.

This clone has more than one count but fewer than ten. The chain is built from TRBV20-1 and TRBJ2-4; perhaps TRBD1 as D (6 bases). In germline, CDR1 is DFQATT, CDR2 SNEGSKA (reference sequence). CDR3 size: 14 residues. V was shortened by 3 bases and J by 0 bases, with 9 bases between the two germline ends. This chain's CDR3 is CSASWTAAKNIQYF. The CDR3 DNA follows: TGCAGTGCTAGTTGGACAGCAGCCAAAAACATTCAGTACTTC.

The CDR3 protein is CAIKVASGAQETQYF. In nucleotides, the CDR3 is TGTGCCATCAAGGTGGCTAGCGGAGCTCAAGAGACCCAGTACTTC. V is TRBV10-3 and J is TRBJ2-5; 7 bases agree with TRBD2. The CDR3 is 15 amino acids. V lost 7 bases, J lost 2 bases, and 10 bases stayed unmatched. Germline V CDR1 and CDR2: ENHRY, SYGVKD.

The rearrangement uses TRBV28 and TRBJ2-1; D call uncertain. CDR3 length equals 12 residues. The V end was cut by 4 bases, the J end by 7 bases, with 8 bases between. CDR1 and CDR2 (germline): MDHEN, SYDVKM. The CDR3: CASSSLWNEQFF. The CDR3 nucleotides are TGTGCCAGCAGTTCCTTGTGGAATGAGCAGTTCTTC.

This chain links TRBV19 with TRBJ1-5, with TRBD1 matching over 8 bases. V was clipped by 5 bases and J by 1 base; unmatched bases: 1. The CDR3 is 14 residues long. The germline V gene encodes CDR1 LNHDA and CDR2 SQIVND (reference sequence). The CDR3 sequence is CASSRTGSNQPQHF. DNA for the CDR3: TGTGCCAGTAGTCGGACAGGGAGCAATCAGCCCCAGCATTTT.

CDR3 nucleotides: TGTGCCAGCAGTGACCCTGGACTAGCGGGGCACAATGAGCAGTTCTTC. Encoded protein: CASSDPGLAGHNEQFF. The chain carries TRBV2 and TRBJ2-1, with 12 bases aligning to TRBD2. V lost 3 bases to trimming and J lost 5 bases; unmatched junction nucleotides: 5. This CDR3 is built from 16 residues. Per the germline V gene, CDR1 is SNHLY and CDR2 is FYNNEI. The variable domain in full, completed from reference TRBV2 and TRBJ2-1, reads EPEVTQTPSHQVTQMGQEVILRCVPISNHLYFYWYRQILGQKVEFLVSFYNNEISEKSEIFDDQFSVERPDGSNFTLKIRSTKLEDSAMYFCASSDPGLAGHNEQFFGPGTRLTVL.

The V call is TRBV19, the J call TRBJ2-1; D possibly uses TRBD1 or TRBD2 (5 bases each). CDR1 LNHDA and CDR2 SQIVND come from the germline V gene (reference sequence). V lost 6 bases, J lost 9 bases, and 18 bases lay in between. The CDR3 extends over 14 amino acids. The chain's CDR3 is CASSSPWGSGEQFF. The CDR3 bases are TGTGCCAGTAGCTCCCCCTGGGGGAGTGGTGAGCAGTTCTTC.

V is TRBV19 and J is TRBJ1-1, with TRBD1 identical over 9 bases. Germline V gives CDR1 LNHDA, CDR2 SQIVND (reference sequence). The junction had 6 bases not matched to a gene; V was cut back by 4 bases and J by 0 bases. CDR3 length: 16 residues. CDR3 sequence (DNA): TGTGCCAGTAGTACCGGGACAGGGTACCTGAACACTGAAGCTTTCTTT. Amino acids: CASSTGTGYLNTEAFF.

The rearrangement uses TRBV2 and TRBJ2-1; D ambiguous. Trimming removed 6 bases at V and 0 bases at J, with 15 bases between. Germline-derived CDR1 and CDR2 are SNHLY and FYNNEI. This CDR3 has 16 amino acids. The CDR3 coding sequence is TGTGCCAGCAGGCACACACAGCTGGGCTCCTACAATGAGCAGTTCTTC. It codes for CASRHTQLGSYNEQFF.

CDR3 loop: CASSSPTGGIEKLFF. The CDR3, as DNA: TGTGCCAGCAGTTCCCCGACAGGGGGAATTGAAAAACTGTTTTTT. The chain is built from TRBV28 and TRBJ1-4; 9 bases agree with TRBD1. This CDR3 comprises 15 residues. Germline CDR1 reads MDHEN; CDR2 reads SYDVKM. J gave up 7 bases and V 4 bases, and 7 bases lay outside the gene matches.

The chain uses TRBV6-5 and TRBJ2-1; possibly TRBD2 for D (5 bases). This CDR3 is 15 amino acids long. Germline V CDR1 and CDR2: MNHEY, SVGAGI. V lost 3 bases and J 4 bases, leaving 13 bases between the germline ends. The CDR3 DNA follows: TGTGCCAGCAGTTATTCGGGAACACTGTACAATGAGCAGTTCTTC. Translating it yields CASSYSGTLYNEQFF.

The chain recombines TRBV6-5 with TRBJ2-5; D possibly corresponds to TRBD1 (6 bases). V was cut by 5 bases and J by 5 bases, with 18 bases left in between. From germline, CDR1 is MNHEY and CDR2 SVGAGI. CDR3 size: 15 residues. CDR3 in DNA: TGTGCCAGCAGTCCTGGGACATCTCGGGTGGAGACCCAGTACTTC. This encodes CASSPGTSRVETQYF.

The chain carries TRBV18 and TRBJ2-7; the D gene is possibly TRBD1 (6 bases). The CDR3 has 15 residues. CDR1 and CDR2 (germline): KGHSH, LQKENI. With 2 bases removed from V and 2 bases from J, the gap between germline ends came to 13 bases. Here the CDR3 DNA reads TGTGCCAGCTCACCATTAAGGGACACACCCTACGAGCAGTACTTC. Translating gives CASSPLRDTPYEQYF.

This chain uses TRBV7-2 with TRBJ2-7, with D perhaps matching TRBD1 or TRBD2 (6 bases each). This CDR3 spans 11 amino acids. The germline CDR1 and CDR2 sequences are SGHTA and FQGNSA. V lost 6 bases to trimming and J lost 7 bases, with 10 bases between them. The CDR3 DNA reads TGTGCCAGCAGTCAAGGGGGGGAGCAGTACTTC. Amino acid sequence: CASSQGGEQYF.

This clone was found once. The rearrangement uses TRBV30 and TRBJ2-3; TRBD2 aligns across 11 bases. The V segment lost 6 bases and the J segment 6 bases; nucleotides outside the gene matches: 5. The CDR3 is made up of 13 amino acids. Germline CDR1 GTSNPN, CDR2 SVGIG (reference sequence). CDR3 region: CACGTSGFDTQYF. The CDR3 bases are TGTGCCTGCGGGACTAGCGGCTTCGATACGCAGTATTTT.

This rearrangement joins TRBV13 to TRBJ2-3; 12 bases fit TRBD2. CDR1 and CDR2 from the germline V gene are PRHDT and FYEKMQ (reference sequence). The CDR3 contains 16 residues. V was pared by 6 bases and J by 4 bases, with 8 bases of the junction left unmatched. The CDR3 DNA sequence: TGTGCCAGCAGAACTAGCGGGAGGTACTTATCAGATACGCAGTATTTT. Its translation is CASRTSGRYLSDTQYF.

The V gene is TRBV10-3, the J gene TRBJ2-3; no definite D call. Trimming removed 6 bases at V and 5 bases at J, with 12 bases between. Germline CDR1 reads ENHRY; CDR2 reads SYGVKD. The CDR3 is 13 residues long. In DNA form, the CDR3 reads TGTGCCATCAGCCGCGCCTCAGGAGATACGCAGTATTTT. It codes for CAISRASGDTQYF.